This T cell receptor (beta chain) derives from a study of CD8 T cells in ankylosing spondylitis. Study outcomes and limitations: Blood of patients with ankylosing spondylitis appeared to be characterized by a TCR beta motif of about eight highly homologous variants.

Germline lookup yields CDR1 MNHNS and CDR2 SASEGT. This CDR3 spans 14 amino acids. V shed 6 bases, J shed 5 bases, and the junction held 5 bases outside the gene matches. Using quantitative 5'-RACE with molecular barcodes, the authors made TCR beta libraries. TCRdb processed the 5' RACE reads anew with MiXCR; each CDR3 protein has one entry. In the table there are some 700,000 distinct CDR3 sequences, around 20% of which are singletons. As concerns this clonotype: Its specificity is not known.

The V gene is TRBV6-1, the J gene TRBJ2-3; 10 positions agree with TRBD2. This clonotype was obtained from a male donor with ankylosing spondylitis. Source material: blood, either unsorted or a sorted T cell fraction (not recorded which). The CDR3 coding sequence is TGTGCCAGCAGAGCGGGGGGGCCCATAGATACGCAGTATTTT. Its protein is CASRAGGPIDTQYF.